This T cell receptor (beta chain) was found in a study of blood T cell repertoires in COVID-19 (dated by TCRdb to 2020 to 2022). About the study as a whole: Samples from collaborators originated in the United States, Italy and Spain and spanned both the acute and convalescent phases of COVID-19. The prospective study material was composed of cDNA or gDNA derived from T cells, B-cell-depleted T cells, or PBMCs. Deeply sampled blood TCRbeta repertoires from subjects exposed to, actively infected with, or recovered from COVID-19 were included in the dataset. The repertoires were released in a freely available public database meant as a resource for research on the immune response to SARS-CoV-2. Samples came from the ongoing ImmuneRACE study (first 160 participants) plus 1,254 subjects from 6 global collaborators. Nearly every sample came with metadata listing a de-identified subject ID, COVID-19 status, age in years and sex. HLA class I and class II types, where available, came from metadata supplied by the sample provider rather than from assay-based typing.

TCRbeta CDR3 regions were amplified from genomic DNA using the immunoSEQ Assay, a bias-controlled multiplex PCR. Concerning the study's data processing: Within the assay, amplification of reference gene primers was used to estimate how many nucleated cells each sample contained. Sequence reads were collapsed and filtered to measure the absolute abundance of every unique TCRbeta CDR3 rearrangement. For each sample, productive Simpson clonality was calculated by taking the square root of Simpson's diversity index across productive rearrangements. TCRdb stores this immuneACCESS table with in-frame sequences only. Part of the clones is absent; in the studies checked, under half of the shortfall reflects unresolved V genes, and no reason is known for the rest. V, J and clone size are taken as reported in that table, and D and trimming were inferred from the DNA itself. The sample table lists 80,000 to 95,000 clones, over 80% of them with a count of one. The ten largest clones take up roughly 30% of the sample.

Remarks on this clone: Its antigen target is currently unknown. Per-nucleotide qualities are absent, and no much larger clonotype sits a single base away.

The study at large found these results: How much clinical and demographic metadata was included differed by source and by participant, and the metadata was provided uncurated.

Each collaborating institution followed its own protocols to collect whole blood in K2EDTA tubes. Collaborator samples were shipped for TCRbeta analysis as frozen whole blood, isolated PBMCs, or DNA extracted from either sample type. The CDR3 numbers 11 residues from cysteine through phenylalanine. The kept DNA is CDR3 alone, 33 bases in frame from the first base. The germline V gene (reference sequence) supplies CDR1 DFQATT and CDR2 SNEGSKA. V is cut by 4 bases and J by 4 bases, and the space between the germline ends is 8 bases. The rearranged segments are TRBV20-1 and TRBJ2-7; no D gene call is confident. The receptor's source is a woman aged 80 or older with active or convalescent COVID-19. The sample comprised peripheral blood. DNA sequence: TGCAGTGCTACTGCCCGGTACGAGCAGTACTTC. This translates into CSATARYEQYF.